This is a list of T cell receptor beta chains from one sample in a study of shared clonotypes between healthy human individuals. Some clones are missing from TCRdb's copy, which holds only in-frame ones; the method was immunoSEQ multiplex PCR. In the table there are around 1.5 million clones, about 98% of which are singletons. The specimen sequenced was naive CD4+ T cells sorted from blood. The source of these receptors is a man aged 25-45 years in good health. The CDR3 runs from the conserved cysteine through the conserved F or W. Each record gives: V gene, clone size, J gene, CDR3 protein. The size entry is marked missing in some rows and otherwise reads once, few, many or a size class.

TRBV30,NA,TRBJ1-5,CAWSLSENQPQHF
TRBV6-5,NA,TRBJ2-3,CASSYEGTADTQYF
TRBV29-1,NA,TRBJ2-3,CSVGVGTSGTDTQYF
TRBV7-9,NA,TRBJ2-3,CASSLGDQRDTQYF
TRBV7-9,once,TRBJ2-3,CASSMGQGPQYF
TRBV7-9,NA,TRBJ2-1,CASSQHFGAINEQFF
TRBV28,NA,TRBJ2-1,CASSGSGQLNNEQFF
TRBV7-2,NA,TRBJ2-5,CASSPPRGETQYF
TRBV7-9,NA,TRBJ2-7,CASSLVPFSGSGYEQYF
TRBV9,NA,TRBJ2-1,CASSPLSGRNDNEQFF
TRBV5-1,NA,TRBJ1-2,CASSLAVAGLVGYTF
TRBV11-2,NA,TRBJ2-5,CASSSFRPGLSATQYF
TRBV5-5,NA,TRBJ1-5,CASSLGSSDQPQHF
TRBV13,NA,TRBJ2-7,CASSLLSVLASNGYEQYF
TRBV6-5,NA,TRBJ2-7,CASSAIGGPYEQYF
TRBV18,NA,TRBJ2-3,CASSPNYADTQYF
TRBV6-5,NA,TRBJ2-7,CASRGGASYEQYF
TRBV15,NA,TRBJ1-5,CATSRGAGGLNQPQHF
TRBV19,NA,TRBJ2-7,CASSMASVPSGLYEQYF
TRBV11-3,once,TRBJ2-2,CASSTSVANTGELFF
TRBV5-1,NA,TRBJ2-7,CASSGSGGTYEQYF
TRBV4-3,NA,TRBJ1-1,CASSQIPGISEAFF
TRBV9,NA,TRBJ2-1,CASSPNYAASYNEQFF
TRBV18,NA,TRBJ1-2,CASSALSKEGIYGYTF
TRBV7-2,NA,TRBJ2-5,CASSPQGSQETQYF
TRBV5-6,once,TRBJ2-7,CASSLVTSANYEQYF
TRBV18,NA,TRBJ2-1,CASPRSGTTHREQFF
TRBV10-1,NA,TRBJ2-1,CASRIQKTLYNEQFF
TRBV9,NA,TRBJ1-1,CASSPSTGRPYTEAFF
TRBV7-9,NA,TRBJ2-1,CASSLRNSSGRGEHEQFF
TRBV7-8,NA,TRBJ1-1,CASSRWGTRAFF
TRBV2,NA,TRBJ2-1,CASRGTSGIGEQFF
TRBV4-1,NA,TRBJ2-1,CASSQLGSGRRGDEQFF
TRBV4-1,NA,TRBJ2-2,CASSPRSWTGELFF
TRBV5-1,NA,TRBJ2-3,CASSVTGTSATDTQYF
TRBV10-3,NA,TRBJ2-7,CAITAGGHYEQYF
TRBV21-1,NA,TRBJ2-2,CASTPDREGELFF
TRBV5-4,NA,TRBJ2-7,CASTWTGQGVYEQYF
TRBV5-8,NA,TRBJ1-5,CASSLDGGPRQPQHF
TRBV27,NA,TRBJ2-7,CASSPSQGGYEQYF
TRBV2,NA,TRBJ1-5,CASTSRDRNQPQHF
TRBV11-2,once,TRBJ2-1,CASSETVGNNEQFF
TRBV27,NA,TRBJ2-7,CASRRDRAYEQYF
TRBV10-1,NA,TRBJ2-1,CASSESRSEDEQFF
TRBV6-6,NA,TRBJ2-7,CASSYSTMSYEQYF
TRBV5-1,once,TRBJ2-2,CASSPGLADITGELFF
TRBV10-3,NA,TRBJ1-1,CAISERDEKINTEAFF
TRBV4-1,NA,TRBJ2-5,CASSQGQEETQYF
TRBV10-3,NA,TRBJ2-5,CAIGAVIQETQYF
TRBV5-1,NA,TRBJ1-1,CASSLSAVRGSEAFF
TRBV6-1,NA,TRBJ2-7,CASSDPGTSGAYEQYF
TRBV5-5,NA,TRBJ1-1,CASSFLTGPVTFF
TRBV5-8,NA,TRBJ2-3,CASSLYGGRALDTQYF
TRBV9,NA,TRBJ2-2,CASSVGRGTNTGELFF
TRBV29-1,NA,TRBJ2-7,CSVVHLAGIYEQYF
TRBV11-2,NA,TRBJ2-7,CASSFSHRQYF
TRBV4-1,NA,TRBJ1-4,CASSHSGNEKLFF
TRBV28,NA,TRBJ1-5,CASSGSDTSNQPQHF